This T cell receptor (beta chain) was obtained from a study of T cell repertoires in cytomegalovirus infection. TCRdb ran MiXCR on the reads and lists one entry per CDR3 protein. The table has about 900,000 distinct CDR3 sequences, roughly 30% seen once; the top ten hold over 10%. Germline V lookup: CDR1 SEHNR, CDR2 FQNEAQ (reference sequence). The ends were cut back, 1 base at V and 1 base at J, with 10 bases in the middle. The length of the CDR3 is 15 residues. This clonotype was picked up a small number of times. Its antigen is undetermined. This clonotype was sampled from a human donor in good health (CMV status not recorded). Some clones in this sample may be carry-over from other donors' samples. Sequenced here: cultured CD8+ T cells from PBMCs, sampled from culture after CMV antigen stimulation. This chain connects TRBV7-9 to TRBJ2-5; D is unresolved. Here the CDR3 DNA reads TGTGCCAGCAGCTTAGTGGCAAAAACCCAAGAGACCCAGTACTTC. This gives the protein CASSLVAKTQETQYF. The full variable domain, its missing parts supplied by reference TRBV7-9 and TRBJ2-5, is DTGVSQNPRHKITKRGQNVTFRCDPISEHNRLYWYRQTLGQGPEFLTYFQNEAQLEKSRLLSDRFSAERPKGSFSTLEIQRTEQGDSAMYLCASSLVAKTQETQYFGPGTRLLVL.